The 17 T cell receptor beta chains listed next were all sequenced from one sample in a study of CD8+ T cells in alopecia areata. Reverse transcription of extracted RNA yielded cDNA, which provided the sequencing template. The table came from immunoSEQ multiplex PCR; TCRdb's copy has only in-frame clones and leaves some out. This table has tens of thousands of clones, 60% appearing once. Sequenced material: CD8+ T cells sorted from blood, taken at week 0. Receptor source: a human donor with alopecia areata.

This clone showed up just a few times. This chain connects TRBV7-6 to TRBJ2-7, with 7 bases identical to TRBD1. V lost 0 bases and J lost 2; bases outside the gene matches: 13. Germline V lookup: CDR1 SGHVS, CDR2 FNYEAQ. This CDR3 is built from 18 residues. CDR3 sequence reads: CASSLAVVGRGQTYEQYF. The CDR3 bases are TGTGCCAGCAGCTTAGCGGTTGTAGGTAGGGGGCAAACCTACGAGCAGTACTTC.

This chain uses TRBV4-2 with TRBJ1-2, with 10 positions matching TRBD1. V was clipped by 1 base and J by 6 bases; unmatched bases: 11. CDR1 is LGHNA and CDR2 is YNFKEQ in the germline V gene. This CDR3 comprises 17 residues. CDR3 loop: CASSQAWTGGPVDGYTF. The CDR3 bases are TGTGCCAGCAGCCAAGCGTGGACAGGGGGACCGGTGGATGGCTACACCTTC.

This chain joins TRBV4-1 and TRBJ2-7, with 7 bases fitting TRBD1. CDR1 is MGHRA and CDR2 is YSYEKL in the germline V gene. Trimming removed 1 base from V and 4 bases from J; junction bases left unmatched: 10. The CDR3 is 16 amino acids. This CDR3 is CASSQVGSGQTYEQYF. CDR3 nucleotides: TGCGCCAGCAGCCAAGTTGGGTCGGGACAGACGTACGAGCAGTACTTC.

The CDR3 sequence is CASWSTDTQYF. The DNA of the CDR3 is TGTGCCAGCTGGAGCACAGATACGCAGTATTTT. The V call is TRBV25-1, the J call TRBJ2-3; D ambiguous. There are 11 residues in the CDR3. Trimming took off 8 bases at V and 0 bases at J, with 3 bases between the two ends. CDR1 MGHDK and CDR2 SYGVNS come from the germline V gene. Complete variable domain (other parts from reference TRBV25-1 and TRBJ2-3): EADIYQTPRYLVIGTGKKITLECSQTMGHDKMYWYQQDPGMELHLIHYSYGVNSTEKGDLSSESTVSRIRTEHFPLTLESARPSHTSQYLCASWSTDTQYFGPGTRLTVL.

This clone was seen a handful of times. J is TRBJ2-3 and V is TRBV7-7; 14 nucleotides agree with TRBD2. Germline V gene sequence: CDR1 SSHAT, CDR2 FNYEAQ (reference sequence). V shed 3 bases, J shed 5 bases, and the junction held 1 base outside the gene matches. CDR3 length equals 15 residues. The CDR3 DNA follows: TGTGCCAGCAGCTTCGGGACTAGCGGGAGAGATACGCAGTATTTT. Protein: CASSFGTSGRDTQYF.

This clone was observed a handful of times. V gene TRBV6-5 combines with J gene TRBJ2-7; D unresolved. The CDR3 runs 15 residues. Trimming left V 6 bases short and J 0 bases short, with 15 bases between. From germline, CDR1 is MNHEY and CDR2 SVGAGI. In nucleotides, the CDR3 is TGTGCCAGCAGCCTGGAGCCAGCTAACTCCTACGAGCAGTACTTC. It is translated as CASSLEPANSYEQYF.

The CDR3 coding sequence is TGTGCCAGCAGTCCCTCGCTGGGGTACGAGCAGTACTTC. It translates to CASSPSLGYEQYF. This sequence joins TRBV6-5 and TRBJ2-7; no reliable D call. The CDR3 contains 13 residues. The germline V gene has CDR1 MNHEY and CDR2 SVGAGI. Trimming took 5 bases from V and 4 from J, leaving 12 bases between them.

The gene calls are TRBV7-9 and TRBJ2-7; TRBD1 might be the D (6 bases). Germline V lookup: CDR1 SEHNR, CDR2 FQNEAQ (reference sequence). V shed 6 bases and J shed 6 bases, with 12 bases lying between them. The CDR3 sequence is 12 residues long. CDR3 in amino acids: CASSFTGSEQYF. The DNA for the CDR3 is TGTGCCAGCAGTTTTACAGGGTCCGAGCAGTACTTC.

The CDR3 DNA is TGCGCCAGCAGCCCCTTAGTCGGCGGGGATAATAACTACGAGCAGTACTTC. It codes for CASSPLVGGDNNYEQYF. The chain recombines TRBV4-1 with TRBJ2-7; weak D call: TRBD2 (6 bases). Trimming removed 4 bases at V and 3 bases at J, with 22 bases between. Germline CDR1 and CDR2: MGHRA and YSYEKL. CDR3 length equals 17 residues.

The chain carries TRBV6-5 and TRBJ1-1; TRBD1 is a possible D gene (5 bases). The germline gives CDR1 MNHEY, CDR2 SVGAGI. With 2 bases removed from V and 1 base from J, the gap between germline ends came to 5 bases. There are 13 residues in the CDR3. The CDR3 spells CASSYGGNTEAFF. Written as DNA, the CDR3 is TGTGCCAGCAGTTACGGGGGGAACACTGAAGCTTTCTTT.

The rearrangement joins TRBV7-6 to TRBJ1-2; D may be TRBD1 (6 bases). Germline CDR1 and CDR2: SGHVS and FNYEAQ. V shed 0 bases and J shed 7 bases, with 9 bases lying between them. The CDR3 consists of 13 residues. The CDR3 loop reads CASSLAGGAGYTF. CDR3 nucleotide sequence: TGTGCCAGCAGCTTAGCAGGGGGAGCTGGCTACACCTTC. Full variable domain (missing parts from reference TRBV7-6 and TRBJ1-2): GAGVSQSPRYKVTKRGQDVALRCDPISGHVSLYWYRQALGQGPEFLTYFNYEAQQDKSGLPNDRFSAERPEGSISTLTIQRTEQRDSAMYRCASSLAGGAGYTFGSGTRLTVV.

For this clone: This sample includes further DNA sequences coding for the same CDR3. The chain recombines TRBV5-6 with TRBJ1-5; D remains unclear. The CDR3 sequence is 15 residues long. CDR1 SGHDT and CDR2 YYEEEE come from the germline V gene. Trimming removed 0 bases from V and 0 bases from J, with 7 bases in between. The CDR3 here is CASSLGGYSNQPQHF. The CDR3 DNA sequence: TGTGCCAGCAGCTTGGGAGGGTATAGCAATCAGCCCCAGCATTTT.

The chain is built from TRBV30 and TRBJ2-7; D perhaps matches TRBD2 (5 bases). Germline V gene sequence: CDR1 GTSNPN, CDR2 SVGIG (reference sequence). This CDR3 spans 13 amino acids. The V gene lost 0 bases and the J gene lost 6 bases, with 12 bases spanning the gap. The CDR3 loop is CAWSVSPSGEQYF. DNA for the CDR3: TGTGCCTGGAGTGTAAGCCCCAGCGGCGAGCAGTACTTC.

The chain combines TRBV4-1 with TRBJ1-5; perhaps TRBD1 as D (6 bases). Trimming left V 4 bases short and J 4 bases short, with 11 bases between. Germline lookup yields CDR1 MGHRA and CDR2 YSYEKL. The CDR3 length is 14 residues. CDR3 residues: CASSPTGVNQPQHF. For the CDR3, the DNA is TGCGCCAGCAGCCCGACAGGCGTTAATCAGCCCCAGCATTTT.

The chain joins TRBV27 to TRBJ1-6; TRBD1 aligns across 9 bases. V lost 2 bases, J lost 5 bases, and 4 bases stayed unmatched. CDR3 length: 16 residues. In germline, CDR1 is MNHEY, CDR2 SMNVEV (reference sequence). CDR3 sequence reads: CASSLRDRVHNSPLHF. The DNA of the CDR3 is TGTGCCAGCAGTTTAAGGGACAGGGTTCATAATTCACCCCTCCACTTT.

V usage is TRBV7-9 and J usage is TRBJ1-1, with a possible D match to TRBD1 (6 bases). V lost 10 bases and J lost 8, with 17 bases in between. Germline V CDR1 and CDR2: SEHNR, FQNEAQ (reference sequence). This CDR3 has 12 amino acids. CDR3 sequence (DNA): TGTGCCATCAATATGGGCAGGGGCGAAGCTTTCTTT. Translating gives CAINMGRGEAFF.

V usage is TRBV7-3 and J usage is TRBJ2-3, with a tentative D call TRBD2 (6 bases). Germline V lookup: CDR1 SGHTA, CDR2 FQGTGA. The CDR3 has 17 amino acids. The V end lost 0 bases, the J end lost 2 bases, and 15 bases lay between the germline ends. CDR3 sequence reads: CASSLTTGTFYTDTQYF. The CDR3 nucleotides are TGTGCCAGCAGCTTAACGACGGGGACTTTCTACACAGATACGCAGTATTTT.